One sample yielded the 12 T cell receptor beta chains listed below, sequenced in a study of identical twins. TCRdb ran MiXCR on the 5' RACE reads and lists one entry per CDR3 protein. The repertoire includes more than 600,000 distinct CDR3 sequences, around a sixth of them detected once, and roughly 13% sits in the top ten. The same sample was also studied in work on T cells expressing NK-cell markers.

Sequencing was performed on PBMCs. These receptors were collected from a woman between 18 and 29 years old in good health.

This clonotype appeared a few times. The gene calls are TRBV4-3 and TRBJ2-3; 13 nucleotides match TRBD2. The CDR3 loop spans 17 amino acids. CDR1 and CDR2 (germline): LGHNA, YSLEER. V lost 5 bases to trimming and J lost 2 bases; unmatched junction nucleotides: 7. The CDR3 is CASSMGTSGELTDTQYF. CDR3 DNA sequence: TGCGCCAGCAGCATGGGGACTAGCGGGGAGCTCACAGATACGCAGTATTTT.

Only a few counts were recorded for this clonotype. This chain links TRBV12-3 or TRBV12-4 with TRBJ1-2; possible D gene TRBD1, 6 bases. The CDR3 covers 14 residues. Trimming took off 8 bases at V and 3 bases at J, with 16 bases between the two ends. The CDR3 DNA reads TGTGCCAGCGTTCGACTACAGGGTGACTATGGCTACACCTTC. Translated: CASVRLQGDYGYTF.

This chain joins TRBV20-1 and TRBJ2-2; no clear D. Trimming stripped 1 base from V and 5 bases from J, with 5 bases between. This CDR3 has 12 amino acids. Germline loops: CDR1 DFQATT, CDR2 SNEGSKA (reference sequence). In DNA, the CDR3 is TGCAGTGCTAGAGTAGAAACCGGGGAGCTGTTTTTT. Its protein product is CSARVETGELFF.

This chain's CDR3 is CASRPGQGLGYTF. CDR3 DNA: TGTGCCAGCAGGCCGGGACAGGGGCTTGGCTACACCTTC. The chain employs TRBV6-6 and TRBJ1-2; 10 bases line up with TRBD1. CDR1 MNHNY and CDR2 SVGAGI come from the germline V gene (reference sequence). The CDR3 is 13 residues long. Losses at the gene ends were 6 bases for V and 7 bases for J; bases not matched to a gene: 5.

The chain uses TRBV7-9 and TRBJ2-7; unclear D gene. This CDR3 is 14 amino acids long. Trimming shortened V by 5 bases and J by 7 bases, and 18 bases separated the two germline ends. CDR1 SEHNR and CDR2 FQNEAQ come from the germline V gene (reference sequence). This chain's CDR3 is CASSLLLGPHEQYF. Here the CDR3 DNA reads TGTGCCAGCAGCCTCTTATTAGGGCCGCATGAGCAGTACTTC.

The chain links TRBV7-9 to TRBJ2-7, with D tentatively TRBD1 or TRBD2 (5 bases each). The germline V and J ends were trimmed by 5 bases and 7 bases, with 15 bases remaining between them. This CDR3 has 13 residues. CDR1 is SEHNR and CDR2 is FQNEAQ in the germline V gene (reference sequence). The CDR3 region is CASSARGPQEQYF. The CDR3 DNA is TGTGCCAGCAGCGCCCGGGGCCCTCAAGAGCAGTACTTC.

This clonotype has just a few counts. The chain couples TRBV5-1 to TRBJ2-5; TRBD2 agrees at 10 bases. The CDR3 loop spans 16 amino acids. The germline CDR1 and CDR2 sequences are SGHRS and YFSETQ. V shed 2 bases and J 3 bases; nucleotides not matched to a gene: 7. Written as DNA, the CDR3 is TGCGCCAGCAGCTTAGAGGGGACTAGCGCAGAAGAGACCCAGTACTTC. This translates into CASSLEGTSAEETQYF.

This clonotype was counted only a few times. This chain joins TRBV10-1 and TRBJ2-3, with D maybe TRBD2 (7 bases). Germline-derived CDR1 and CDR2 are WNHNN and SYGVQD (reference sequence). Trimming took off 2 bases at V and 8 bases at J, with 17 bases between the two ends. This CDR3 region has 15 residues. In nucleotides, the CDR3 is TGCGCCAGCAGTGAGCTGGGGGGGGGCGAGGTTACGCAGTATTTT. Amino acids: CASSELGGGEVTQYF.

The chain couples TRBV5-1 to TRBJ1-3, with D perhaps matching TRBD1 (5 bases). Between the trimmed V and J ends, which lost 4 bases and 2 bases, there was a span of 13 bases. This CDR3 is 15 amino acids long. The germline V gene has CDR1 SGHRS and CDR2 YFSETQ. CDR3 in amino acids: CASSIDRQPGNTIYF. In DNA, the CDR3 is TGCGCCAGCAGCATCGACCGACAGCCTGGAAACACCATATATTTT.

Ten or more counts support this clonotype. The chain carries TRBV6-6 and TRBJ1-2; D might be TRBD1 (5 bases). CDR1 is MNHNY, CDR2 SVGAGI, per germline (reference sequence). With 7 bases removed from V and 2 bases from J, the gap between germline ends came to 8 bases. The CDR3 has 12 amino acids. The DNA for the CDR3 is TGTGCCAGCAAACCAGGGAACTATGGCTACACCTTC. Translated, it gives CASKPGNYGYTF.

The V and J genes are TRBV2 and TRBJ1-5; possibly TRBD1 for D (6 bases). CDR1 and CDR2 from the germline V gene are SNHLY and FYNNEI. The CDR3 spans 17 residues. Deletions cut 1 base from V and 4 bases from J, with 17 bases between. DNA of the CDR3: TGTGCCAGCAGTGAAGACGGAATTGGACAGATTAATCAGCCCCAGCATTTT. Translating gives CASSEDGIGQINQPQHF.

This clonotype was seen a few times. The chain is built from TRBV5-1 and TRBJ2-7; unclear D gene. Germline-derived CDR1 and CDR2 are SGHRS and YFSETQ. The CDR3 loop spans 14 amino acids. With 4 bases removed from V and 7 bases from J, the gap between germline ends came to 18 bases. The chain's CDR3 is CASSPRSSVGEQYF. CDR3 nucleotides: TGCGCCAGCAGCCCACGGAGTTCTGTGGGAGAGCAGTACTTC.